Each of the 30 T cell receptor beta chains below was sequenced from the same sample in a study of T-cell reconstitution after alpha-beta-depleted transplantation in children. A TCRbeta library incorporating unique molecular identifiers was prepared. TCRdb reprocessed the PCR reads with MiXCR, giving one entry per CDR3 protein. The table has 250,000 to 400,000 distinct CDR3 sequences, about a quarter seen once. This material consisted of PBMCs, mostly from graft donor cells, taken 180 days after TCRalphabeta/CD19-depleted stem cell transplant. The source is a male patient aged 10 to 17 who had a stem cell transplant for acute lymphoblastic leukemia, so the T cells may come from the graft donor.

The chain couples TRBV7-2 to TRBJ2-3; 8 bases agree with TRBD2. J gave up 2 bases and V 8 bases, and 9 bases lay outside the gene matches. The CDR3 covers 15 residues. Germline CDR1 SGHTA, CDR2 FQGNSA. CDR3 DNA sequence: TGTGCCAGCGGAGGGCTAGCGGGCTACACAGATACGCAGTATTTT. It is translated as CASGGLAGYTDTQYF. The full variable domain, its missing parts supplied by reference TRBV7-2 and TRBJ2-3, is GAGVSQSPSNKVTEKGKDVELRCDPISGHTALYWYRQSLGQGLEFLIYFQGNSAPDKSGLPSDRFSAERTGGSVSTLTIQRTQQEDSAVYLCASGGLAGYTDTQYFGPGTRLTVL.

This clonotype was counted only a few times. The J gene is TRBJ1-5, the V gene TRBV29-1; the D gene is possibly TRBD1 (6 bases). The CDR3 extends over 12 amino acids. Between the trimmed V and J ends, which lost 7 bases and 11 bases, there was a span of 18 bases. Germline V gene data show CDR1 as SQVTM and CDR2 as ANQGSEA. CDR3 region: CSGRTASATQHF. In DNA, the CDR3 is TGCAGCGGACGGACAGCCTCCGCAACCCAGCATTTT.

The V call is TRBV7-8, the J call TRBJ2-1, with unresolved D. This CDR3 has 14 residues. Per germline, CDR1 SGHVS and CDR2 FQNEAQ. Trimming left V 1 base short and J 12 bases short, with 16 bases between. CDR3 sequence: CASSLGPAGQGQFF. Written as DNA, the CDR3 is TGTGCCAGCAGCTTAGGCCCAGCCGGTCAAGGGCAGTTCTTC.

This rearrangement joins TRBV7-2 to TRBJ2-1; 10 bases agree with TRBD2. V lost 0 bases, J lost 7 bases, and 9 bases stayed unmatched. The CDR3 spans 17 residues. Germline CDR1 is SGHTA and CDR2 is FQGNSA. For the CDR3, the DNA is TGTGCCAGCAGCTTAGCGGGTTCTAGCGGGAGTTGGAATGAGCAGTTCTTC. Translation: CASSLAGSSGSWNEQFF. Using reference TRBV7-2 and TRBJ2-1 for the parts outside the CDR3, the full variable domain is GAGVSQSPSNKVTEKGKDVELRCDPISGHTALYWYRQSLGQGLEFLIYFQGNSAPDKSGLPSDRFSAERTGGSVSTLTIQRTQQEDSAVYLCASSLAGSSGSWNEQFFGPGTRLTVL.

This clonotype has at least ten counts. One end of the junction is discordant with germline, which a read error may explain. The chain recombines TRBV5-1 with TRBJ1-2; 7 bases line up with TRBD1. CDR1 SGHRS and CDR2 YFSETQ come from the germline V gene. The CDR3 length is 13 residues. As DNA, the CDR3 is TGTGCCAGCAGCTTGGGACAGCCCTATGGCTACACCTTC. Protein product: CASSLGQPYGYTF.

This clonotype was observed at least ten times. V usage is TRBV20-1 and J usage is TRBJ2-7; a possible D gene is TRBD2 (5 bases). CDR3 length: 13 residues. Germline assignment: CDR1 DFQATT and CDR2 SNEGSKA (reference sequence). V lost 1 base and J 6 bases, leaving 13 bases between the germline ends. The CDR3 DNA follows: TGCAGTGCTAGAGGAAGTCCTAGCCCCGAGCAGTACTTC. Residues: CSARGSPSPEQYF.

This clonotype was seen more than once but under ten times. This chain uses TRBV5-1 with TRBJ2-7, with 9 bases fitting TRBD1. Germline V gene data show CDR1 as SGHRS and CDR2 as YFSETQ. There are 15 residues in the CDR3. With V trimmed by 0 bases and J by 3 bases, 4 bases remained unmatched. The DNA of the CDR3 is TGCGCCAGCAGCTTGGTCGGGACAGGGTTCTACGAGCAGTACTTC. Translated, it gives CASSLVGTGFYEQYF.

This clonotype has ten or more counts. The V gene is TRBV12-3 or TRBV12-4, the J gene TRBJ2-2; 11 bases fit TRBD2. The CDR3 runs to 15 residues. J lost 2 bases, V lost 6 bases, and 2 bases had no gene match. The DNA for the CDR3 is TGTGCCAGCAGGGGACTAGCGGTTAACACCGGGGAGCTGTTTTTT. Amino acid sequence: CASRGLAVNTGELFF.

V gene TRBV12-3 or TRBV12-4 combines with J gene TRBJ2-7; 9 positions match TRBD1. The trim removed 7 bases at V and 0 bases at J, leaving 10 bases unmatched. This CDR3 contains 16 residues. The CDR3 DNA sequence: TGTGCCAGCATGGGTCCCCCGGGACAGGGCTCCTACGAGCAGTACTTC. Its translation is CASMGPPGQGSYEQYF.

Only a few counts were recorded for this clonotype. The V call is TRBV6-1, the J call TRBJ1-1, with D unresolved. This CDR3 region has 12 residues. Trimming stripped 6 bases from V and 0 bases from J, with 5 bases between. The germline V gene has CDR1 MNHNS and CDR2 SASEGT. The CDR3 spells CASRRLNTEAFF. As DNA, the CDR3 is TGTGCCAGCAGGCGGTTGAACACTGAAGCTTTCTTT.

CDR3 in amino acids: CASSPTGRRYTF. CDR3 DNA: TGTGCCAGCAGCCCCACAGGGAGACGCTACACCTTC. The rearrangement uses TRBV5-6 and TRBJ1-2; a possible D gene is TRBD1 (6 bases). CDR3 length: 12 residues. Germline V gene data show CDR1 as SGHDT and CDR2 as YYEEEE. V was trimmed by 4 bases and J by 9 bases, leaving 13 bases between them.

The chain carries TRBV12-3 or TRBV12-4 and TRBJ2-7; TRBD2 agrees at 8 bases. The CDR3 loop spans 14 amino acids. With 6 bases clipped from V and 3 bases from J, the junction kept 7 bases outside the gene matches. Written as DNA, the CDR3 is TGTGCCAGCAGCTGGACTAGCCGTCGCTACGAGCAGTACTTC. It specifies CASSWTSRRYEQYF.

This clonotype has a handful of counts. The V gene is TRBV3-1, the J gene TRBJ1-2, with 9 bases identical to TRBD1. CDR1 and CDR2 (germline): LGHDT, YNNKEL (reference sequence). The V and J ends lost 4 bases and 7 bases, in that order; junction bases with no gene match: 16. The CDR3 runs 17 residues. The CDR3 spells CASSLGSLSTGGSGYTF. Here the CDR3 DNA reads TGTGCCAGCAGCCTAGGTTCCCTCTCAACAGGGGGCTCTGGCTACACCTTC.

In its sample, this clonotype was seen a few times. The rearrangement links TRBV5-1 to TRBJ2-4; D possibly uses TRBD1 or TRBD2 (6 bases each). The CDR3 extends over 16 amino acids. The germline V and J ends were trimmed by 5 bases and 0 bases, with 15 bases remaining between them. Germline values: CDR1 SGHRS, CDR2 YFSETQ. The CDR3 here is CASSPLGGLAKNIQYF. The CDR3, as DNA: TGCGCCAGCAGTCCCCTAGGGGGACTAGCCAAAAACATTCAGTACTTC.

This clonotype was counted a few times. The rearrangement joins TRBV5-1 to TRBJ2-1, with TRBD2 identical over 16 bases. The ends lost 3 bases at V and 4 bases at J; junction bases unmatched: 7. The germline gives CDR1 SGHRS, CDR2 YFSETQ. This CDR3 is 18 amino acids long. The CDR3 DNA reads TGCGCCAGCAGCTACAGTGGGACTAGCGGGAGGGCTTACAATGAGCAGTTCTTC. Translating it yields CASSYSGTSGRAYNEQFF.

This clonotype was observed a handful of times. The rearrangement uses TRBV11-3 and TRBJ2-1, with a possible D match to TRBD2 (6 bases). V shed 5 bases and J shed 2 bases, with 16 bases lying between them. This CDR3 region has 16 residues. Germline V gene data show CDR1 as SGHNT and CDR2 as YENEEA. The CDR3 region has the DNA TGTGCCAGCAGCCCCGGCGGGACTGGGGCCTACAATGAGCAGTTCTTC. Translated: CASSPGGTGAYNEQFF.

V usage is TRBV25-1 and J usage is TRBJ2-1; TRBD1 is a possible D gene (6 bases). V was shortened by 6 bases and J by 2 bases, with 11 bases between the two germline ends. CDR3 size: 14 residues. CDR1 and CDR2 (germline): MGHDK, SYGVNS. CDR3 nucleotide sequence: TGTGCCAGCAGATTGCCAGGGGCCTACAATGAGCAGTTCTTC. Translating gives CASRLPGAYNEQFF.

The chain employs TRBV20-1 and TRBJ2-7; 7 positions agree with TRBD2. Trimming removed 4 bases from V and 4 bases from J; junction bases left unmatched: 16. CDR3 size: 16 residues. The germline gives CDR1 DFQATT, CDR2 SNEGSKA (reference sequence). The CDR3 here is CSATLRRVAGVYEQYF. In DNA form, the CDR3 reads TGCAGTGCTACCCTAAGGCGGGTAGCGGGCGTGTACGAGCAGTACTTC.

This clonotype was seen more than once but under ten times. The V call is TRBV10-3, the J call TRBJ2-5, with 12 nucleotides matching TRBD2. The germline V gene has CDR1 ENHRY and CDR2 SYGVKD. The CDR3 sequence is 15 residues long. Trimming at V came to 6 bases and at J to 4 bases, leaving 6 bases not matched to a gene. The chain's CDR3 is CAIREGLAGLETQYF. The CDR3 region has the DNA TGTGCCATCAGGGAGGGACTAGCGGGCCTAGAGACCCAGTACTTC.

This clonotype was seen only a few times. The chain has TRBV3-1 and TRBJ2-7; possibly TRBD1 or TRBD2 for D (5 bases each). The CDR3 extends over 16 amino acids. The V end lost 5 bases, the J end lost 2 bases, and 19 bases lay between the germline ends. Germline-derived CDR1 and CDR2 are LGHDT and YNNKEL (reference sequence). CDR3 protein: CASSRGLFTGPYEQYF. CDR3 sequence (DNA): TGTGCCAGCAGCAGGGGTCTCTTTACGGGGCCCTACGAGCAGTACTTC.

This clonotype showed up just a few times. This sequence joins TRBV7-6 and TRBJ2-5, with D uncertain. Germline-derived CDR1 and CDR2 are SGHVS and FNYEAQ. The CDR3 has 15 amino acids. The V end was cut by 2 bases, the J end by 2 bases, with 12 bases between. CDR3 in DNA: TGTGCCAGCAGCTTATACGCCAGGAGACAAGAGACCCAGTACTTC. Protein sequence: CASSLYARRQETQYF.

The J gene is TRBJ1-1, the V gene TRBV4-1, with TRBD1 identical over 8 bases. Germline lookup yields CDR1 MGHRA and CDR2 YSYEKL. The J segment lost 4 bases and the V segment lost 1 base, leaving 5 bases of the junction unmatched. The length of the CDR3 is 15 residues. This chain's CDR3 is CASSQVQGASTEAFF. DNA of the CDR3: TGCGCCAGCAGCCAAGTCCAGGGGGCGAGCACTGAAGCTTTCTTT.

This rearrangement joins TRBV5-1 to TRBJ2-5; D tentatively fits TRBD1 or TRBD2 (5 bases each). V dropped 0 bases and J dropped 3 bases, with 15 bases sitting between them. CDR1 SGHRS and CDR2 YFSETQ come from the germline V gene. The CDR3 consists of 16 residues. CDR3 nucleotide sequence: TGCGCCAGCAGCTTGGCCTCGAGGGGATTGGAAGAGACCCAGTACTTC. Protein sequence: CASSLASRGLEETQYF.

Written as DNA, the CDR3 is TGTGCCACCAGTGATACGGGGCAGCCCCAGCATTTT. Its translation is CATSDTGQPQHF. The V gene is TRBV24-1, the J gene TRBJ1-5; no firm D call. Germline CDR1 KGHDR, CDR2 SFDVKD. The CDR3 is made up of 12 amino acids. Between the trimmed V and J ends, which lost 3 bases and 7 bases, there was a span of 6 bases.

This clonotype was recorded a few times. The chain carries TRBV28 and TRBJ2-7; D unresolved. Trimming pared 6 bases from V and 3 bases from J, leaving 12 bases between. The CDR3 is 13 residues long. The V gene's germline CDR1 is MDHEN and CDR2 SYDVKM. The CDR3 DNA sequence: TGTGCCAGCAGCCCCGCGGCCCTCTACGAGCAGTACTTC. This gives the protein CASSPAALYEQYF. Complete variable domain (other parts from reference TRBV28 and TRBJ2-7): DVKVTQSSRYLVKRTGEKVFLECVQDMDHENMFWYRQDPGLGLRLIYFSYDVKMKEKGDIPEGYSVSREKKERFSLILESASTNQTSMYLCASSPAALYEQYFGPGTRLTVT.

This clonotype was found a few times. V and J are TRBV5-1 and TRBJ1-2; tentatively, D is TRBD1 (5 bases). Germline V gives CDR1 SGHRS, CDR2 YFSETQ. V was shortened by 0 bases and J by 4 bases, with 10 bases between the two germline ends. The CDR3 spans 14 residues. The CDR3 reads CASSLAQGSYGYTF. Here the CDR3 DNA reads TGCGCCAGCAGCTTGGCTCAGGGTTCCTATGGCTACACCTTC.

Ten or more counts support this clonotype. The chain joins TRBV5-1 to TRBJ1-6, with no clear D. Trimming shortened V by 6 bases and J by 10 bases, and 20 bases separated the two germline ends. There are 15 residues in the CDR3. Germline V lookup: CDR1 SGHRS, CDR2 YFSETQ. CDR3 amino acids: CASTRGLGGISPLHF. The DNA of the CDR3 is TGCGCCAGCACTCGGGGTCTTGGAGGGATCTCACCCCTCCACTTT.

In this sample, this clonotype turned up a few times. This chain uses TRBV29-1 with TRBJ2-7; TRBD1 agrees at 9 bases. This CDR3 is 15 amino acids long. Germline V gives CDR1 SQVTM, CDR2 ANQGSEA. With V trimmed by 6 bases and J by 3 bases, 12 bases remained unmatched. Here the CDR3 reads CSVKSRQGDVYEQYF. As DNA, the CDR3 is TGCAGCGTCAAGAGCCGACAGGGGGATGTCTACGAGCAGTACTTC.

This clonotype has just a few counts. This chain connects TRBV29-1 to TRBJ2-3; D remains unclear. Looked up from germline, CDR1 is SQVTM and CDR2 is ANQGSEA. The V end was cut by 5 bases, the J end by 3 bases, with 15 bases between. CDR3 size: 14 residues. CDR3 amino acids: CSVPPQFATDTQYF. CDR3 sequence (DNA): TGCAGCGTTCCTCCTCAGTTCGCTACAGATACGCAGTATTTT.

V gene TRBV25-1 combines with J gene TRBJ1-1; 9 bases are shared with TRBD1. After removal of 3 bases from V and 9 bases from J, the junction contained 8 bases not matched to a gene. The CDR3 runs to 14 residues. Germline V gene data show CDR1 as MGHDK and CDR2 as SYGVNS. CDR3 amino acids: CASSDSDRGRKAFF. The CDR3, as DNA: TGTGCCAGCAGTGACTCCGACAGGGGGAGAAAAGCTTTCTTT.